The table lists the clone carrying this T cell receptor beta chain with a few counts. This record comes from a study of blood T cell repertoires in COVID-19. The wider study: Whether acute or convalescent, the COVID-19 samples came from the United States, Italy and Spain. The cDNA or gDNA used as material had been derived from T cells, B-cell-depleted T cells, or PBMCs.

Germline CDR1 reads SGDLS; CDR2 reads YYNGEE. V shed 0 bases and J shed 4 bases, with 8 bases lying between them. This CDR3 spans 13 amino acids. Original processing notes: Amplification with reference gene primers provided the estimates of nucleated cell counts. Using immunoSEQ multiplex PCR, the repertoire was profiled, and TCRdb retains in-frame clones only, with some absent. Clone size and the V and J calls come from that table; the DNA yielded D and trimming. In the table there are some 43,000 clones, 80% to 90% of which are singletons. The sequence derives from a human donor in a cohort sampled during active COVID-19. The chain employs TRBV9 and TRBJ2-7, with a tentative D call TRBD1 (5 bases). Specimen: peripheral blood. The CDR3 here is CASSVAQGYEQYF. As DNA, the CDR3 is TGTGCCAGCAGCGTAGCCCAGGGTTACGAGCAGTACTTC. The full variable domain, with the rest looked up from reference TRBV9 and TRBJ2-7, is DSGVTQTPKHLITATGQRVTLRCSPRSGDLSVYWYQQSLDQGLQFLIQYYNGEERAKGNILERFSAQQFPDLHSELNLSSLELGDSALYFCASSVAQGYEQYFGPGTRLTVT.